These 23 T cell receptor beta chains were all obtained from the same sample, sequenced in a study of blood T cell repertoires in COVID-19. The protocol was immunoSEQ multiplex PCR, while the TCRdb copy is restricted to in-frame clones and leaves out a portion. The data hold more than 200,000 clones, with approximately 89% observed a single time. Source material: peripheral blood. The receptors stem from a woman aged 25 to 39 with COVID-19, enrolled during active disease.

The V gene is TRBV6-2 or TRBV6-3, the J gene TRBJ1-5, with a possible D match to TRBD1 (6 bases). The V and J ends lost 3 bases and 0 bases respectively, with 18 bases between them. Germline CDR1 reads MNHEY; CDR2 reads SVGEGT. The CDR3 runs to 18 residues. Here the CDR3 reads CASSYLPDSHYSNQPQHF. CDR3 sequence (DNA): TGTGCCAGCAGTTATCTTCCGGACAGTCATTATAGCAATCAGCCCCAGCATTTT.

This chain uses TRBV11-2 with TRBJ2-6; 10 nucleotides match TRBD1. The CDR3 consists of 17 residues. The J segment lost 4 bases and the V segment lost 5 bases, leaving 8 bases of the junction unmatched. Germline CDR1 is SGHAT and CDR2 is FQNNGV. The CDR3 DNA is TGTGCCAGCAGCCCGGGACAGGGGTCTGCGGGGGCCAACGTCCTGACTTTC. Translation: CASSPGQGSAGANVLTF. Based on the CDR3 plus reference TRBV11-2 and TRBJ2-6, the full variable domain is EAGVAQSPRYKIIEKRQSVAFWCNPISGHATLYWYQQILGQGPKLLIQFQNNGVVDDSQLPKDRFSAERLKGVDSTLKIQPAKLEDSAVYLCASSPGQGSAGANVLTFGAGSRLTVL.

This sequence joins TRBV4-2 and TRBJ1-3, with a possible D match to TRBD1 (5 bases). Germline V gene data show CDR1 as LGHNA and CDR2 as YNFKEQ. The CDR3 sequence is 16 residues long. V was clipped by 1 base and J by 1 base, with 11 bases between them. CDR3 in amino acids: CASSQVRGVSGNTIYF. CDR3 nucleotide sequence: TGTGCCAGCAGCCAAGTACGGGGGGTTTCTGGAAACACCATATATTTT.

As concerns this clone: The sample contains more than one DNA sequence encoding this CDR3. V and J are TRBV11-2 and TRBJ2-7; D is possibly TRBD1 (5 bases). The germline V and J ends were trimmed by 5 bases and 4 bases, with 15 bases remaining between them. The CDR3 has 14 residues. Germline CDR1 is SGHAT and CDR2 is FQNNGV. CDR3 in amino acids: CASSPQASPYEQYF. CDR3 coding DNA: TGTGCCAGCAGCCCACAGGCGTCGCCTTACGAGCAGTACTTC.

The chain joins TRBV5-4 to TRBJ2-3; D might be TRBD2 (5 bases). V was trimmed by 0 bases and J by 2 bases, leaving 10 bases between them. The germline gives CDR1 SGHNT, CDR2 YYREEE (reference sequence). The CDR3 covers 15 residues. The chain's CDR3 is CASSLDLAITDTQYF. CDR3 DNA: TGTGCCAGCAGCTTGGATCTAGCAATCACAGATACGCAGTATTTT.

The chain employs TRBV6-1 and TRBJ2-2, with 7 bases matching TRBD1. The CDR3 sequence is 16 residues long. V trimming: 4 bases; J trimming: 0 bases; junction bases outside the gene matches: 5. Germline values: CDR1 MNHNS, CDR2 SASEGT. Here the CDR3 DNA reads TGTGCCAGCAGTGTGGGACAGTACGCGAACACCGGGGAGCTGTTTTTT. Protein: CASSVGQYANTGELFF.

This chain uses TRBV5-1 with TRBJ2-5; the match to TRBD2 covers 9 bases. The germline V gene has CDR1 SGHRS and CDR2 YFSETQ. The V segment lost 4 bases and the J segment 6 bases; nucleotides outside the gene matches: 7. The CDR3 runs to 14 residues. CDR3 bases: TGCGCCAGCAGCAGCCGAGCGGGAGGACAGACCCAGTACTTC. Residues: CASSSRAGGQTQYF.

The V gene is TRBV28, the J gene TRBJ1-6; the match to TRBD1 covers 7 bases. CDR3 size: 14 residues. V was pared by 5 bases and J by 10 bases, with 8 bases of the junction left unmatched. Germline V gene sequence: CDR1 MDHEN, CDR2 SYDVKM. This CDR3 reads CASSVTGFESPLHF. The CDR3 bases are TGTGCCAGCAGTGTGACAGGGTTTGAGTCACCCCTCCACTTT.

The chain joins TRBV24-1 to TRBJ1-4, with a tentative D call TRBD1 (6 bases). V gave up 2 bases and J gave up 3 bases, with 9 bases separating them. CDR1 and CDR2 from the germline V gene are KGHDR and SFDVKD. This CDR3 region has 15 residues. CDR3 in amino acids: CATSDSDSPNEKLFF. The CDR3 region has the DNA TGTGCCACCAGTGATTCGGACAGCCCTAATGAAAAACTGTTTTTT.

The rearrangement joins TRBV29-1 to TRBJ2-1; possibly TRBD1 for D (5 bases). The V end lost 3 bases, the J end lost 6 bases, and 18 bases lay between the germline ends. CDR1 and CDR2 (germline): SQVTM, ANQGSEA. CDR3 size: 15 residues. The CDR3 sequence: CSVEGLRTPGNEQFF. CDR3 DNA: TGCAGCGTTGAGGGGTTGAGGACACCGGGCAATGAGCAGTTCTTC.

The J gene is TRBJ1-4, the V gene TRBV5-6, with TRBD1 as a possible D gene (6 bases). The germline gives CDR1 SGHDT, CDR2 YYEEEE. V gave up 2 bases and J gave up 4 bases, with 12 bases separating them. This CDR3 has 15 amino acids. The CDR3 region has the DNA TGTGCCAGCAGCTTACTCAGGACAGTTAATGAAAAACTGTTTTTT. Translating it yields CASSLLRTVNEKLFF.

The chain couples TRBV28 to TRBJ2-3; 8 bases agree with TRBD2. CDR1 is MDHEN, CDR2 SYDVKM, per germline. V dropped 2 bases and J dropped 4; count of bases not matched to a gene: 8. This CDR3 spans 16 amino acids. This CDR3 is CASSLGAGGGPDTQYF. The CDR3, as DNA: TGTGCCAGCAGTTTAGGTGCTGGCGGGGGGCCAGATACGCAGTATTTT.

The rearrangement joins TRBV2 to TRBJ2-7; D not certain. This CDR3 is 12 amino acids long. The germline V gene has CDR1 SNHLY and CDR2 FYNNEI. V gave up 6 bases and J gave up 1 base, with 7 bases separating them. The CDR3 DNA reads TGTGCCAGCAGCGCCTATTCCTACGAGCAGTACGTC. Protein: CASSAYSYEQYV.

The chain employs TRBV28 and TRBJ2-5, with TRBD1 identical over 9 bases. The germline V gene has CDR1 MDHEN and CDR2 SYDVKM. V lost 2 bases and J lost 1; bases outside the gene matches: 29. The CDR3 extends over 24 amino acids. The CDR3 DNA reads TGTGCCAGCAGTTTAGGGCCAGGGGTCGGAATGTCGGGACAGGGCTTCCCGCGCCAAGAGACCCAGTACTTC. It is translated as CASSLGPGVGMSGQGFPRQETQYF.

This clone has ten or more counts. V usage is TRBV9 and J usage is TRBJ2-3, with 7 bases that match TRBD2. Per the germline V gene, CDR1 is SGDLS and CDR2 is YYNGEE. CDR3 length: 19 amino acids. V lost 0 bases and J lost 6; bases outside the gene matches: 19. CDR3 in DNA: TGTGCCAGCAGCGTAGGGCGTTCGGGCGGGAGACGCGGGCCCGATACGCAGTATTTT. Protein sequence: CASSVGRSGGRRGPDTQYF.

V gene TRBV11-3 combines with J gene TRBJ1-1; D gene uncertain. Trimming stripped 3 bases from V and 6 bases from J, with 17 bases between. Germline CDR1 reads SGHNT; CDR2 reads YENEEA. The CDR3 is 15 residues long. The CDR3: CASSFAWAGTPEAFF. CDR3 bases: TGTGCCAGCAGCTTCGCCTGGGCTGGAACCCCTGAAGCTTTCTTT.

This chain connects TRBV9 to TRBJ1-4; 7 nucleotides line up with TRBD1. The CDR3 extends over 15 amino acids. CDR1 SGDLS and CDR2 YYNGEE come from the germline V gene. Trimming took 4 bases from V and 7 from J; bases not matched to a gene: 10. CDR3 nucleotide sequence: TGTGCCAGCAGCCCCCACGGGACAGTAGGTGAAAAACTGTTTTTT. Amino acids: CASSPHGTVGEKLFF.

This chain uses TRBV5-4 with TRBJ2-3; D gene uncertain. In germline, CDR1 is SGHNT, CDR2 YYREEE (reference sequence). V lost 0 bases and J 1 base, leaving 9 bases between the germline ends. The CDR3 totals 15 residues. The CDR3 loop is CASSLVSLGTDTQYF. As DNA, the CDR3 is TGTGCCAGCAGCTTGGTTAGTCTAGGCACAGATACGCAGTATTTT. The variable domain in full, with the rest retrieved from reference TRBV5-4 and TRBJ2-3, is ETGVTQSPTHLIKTRGQQVTLRCSSQSGHNTVSWYQQALGQGPQFIFQYYREEENGRGNFPPRFSGLQFPNYSSELNVNALELDDSALYLCASSLVSLGTDTQYFGPGTRLTVL.

This clone was seen once. This chain links TRBV18 with TRBJ2-1, with 10 bases aligning to TRBD2. Germline V lookup: CDR1 KGHSH, CDR2 LQKENI. V was pared by 8 bases and J by 7 bases, with 11 bases of the junction left unmatched. This CDR3 spans 15 amino acids. CDR3 nucleotide sequence: TGTGCCAGCGCTTTTAGGACTAGCGGAATGAATGAGCAGTTCTTC. Its protein product is CASAFRTSGMNEQFF.

V and J are TRBV24-1 and TRBJ1-1; a weak D match, TRBD1 (6 bases). The V and J ends lost 4 bases and 5 bases respectively, with 28 bases between them. The CDR3 loop spans 19 amino acids. The V gene's germline CDR1 is KGHDR and CDR2 SFDVKD. The CDR3 loop reads CATSDRSISSYQGYTEAFF. The CDR3 region has the DNA TGTGCCACCAGTGACCGTAGTATCTCTTCATACCAGGGGTATACTGAAGCTTTCTTT.

The CDR3 DNA follows: TGTGCCAGCAGCTTGGGTATGGGGACAGTGAACACCGGGGAGCTGTTTTTT. It encodes CASSLGMGTVNTGELFF. The V gene is TRBV13, the J gene TRBJ2-2, with TRBD1 matching 7 bases. CDR3 length equals 17 residues. The germline gives CDR1 PRHDT, CDR2 FYEKMQ (reference sequence). The V and J ends lost 3 bases and 1 base, in that order; junction bases with no gene match: 8.

This clone has just one count. The V and J genes are TRBV6-2 or TRBV6-3 and TRBJ1-2; 7 nucleotides agree with TRBD1. V shed 4 bases and J 1 base; nucleotides not matched to a gene: 18. CDR1 and CDR2 from the germline V gene are MNHEY and SVGEGT. This CDR3 is 19 amino acids long. CDR3 coding DNA: TGTGCCAGCAGTTCCCTCACAGGGGCAAGTTCCGTCCTTAACTATGGCTACACCTTC. Protein product: CASSSLTGASSVLNYGYTF.

The V and J genes are TRBV10-2 and TRBJ2-3, with TRBD2 identical over 10 bases. Germline lookup yields CDR1 WSHSY and CDR2 SAAADI. This CDR3 contains 16 residues. Unmatched junction bases numbered 11, after V lost 5 bases and J lost 6 bases. CDR3 residues: CASSFSSGGARDTQYF. For the CDR3, the DNA is TGCGCCAGCAGTTTTTCAAGCGGGGGGGCCCGGGATACGCAGTATTTT.